This T cell receptor (beta chain) stems from a study of cytomegalovirus exposure and HLA in healthy donors. Study results and caveats: Specificity of three CMV-associated chains for CMV antigens was verified in vitro.

A note on this clone: Its target is unknown.

The CDR3 runs 15 residues. V dropped 3 bases and J dropped 1; count of bases not matched to a gene: 7. Germline V CDR1 and CDR2: SGHRS, YFSETQ. Vbeta (60) and Jbeta (13) primers were used in the PCR. Sequenced by immunoSEQ multiplex PCR; TCRdb stores in-frame clones only, minus some. The data show about 220,000 clones, about 70% seen once. What was sequenced was PBMCs. The TCR originated in a woman in her twenties or thirties in good health and CMV-seronegative. The chain recombines TRBV5-1 with TRBJ2-7, with 7 positions matching TRBD1. The CDR3 DNA is TGCGCCAGCAGCTCTCGACAGGGTCCTTCCTACGAGCAGTACTTC. It yields the protein CASSSRQGPSYEQYF.